The rows below give T cell receptor beta chains drawn from one sample of a study of response to subunit inactivated influenza vaccine. TCRdb itself ran the RT-PCR reads through MiXCR, one entry per CDR3 protein. Here the sample spans 700,000 to 900,000 distinct CDR3 sequences, 21% being singletons. This material consisted of PBMCs from blood, taken 4 to 6 days after vaccination. These receptors originate from a man in his forties or fifties who received an inactivated influenza vaccine. The CDR3 runs from the conserved cysteine through the conserved F or W. A D gene is named only where the DNA matches it firmly. Expanded clones get a size class; other rows say once, few or many, or leave the size out.

>TRBV4-3|-|TRBJ2-1|few
CASSQEGGTQFF
TGCGCCAGCAGCCAAGAGGGCGGAACGCAGTTCTTC
>TRBV11-2|-|TRBJ2-7|-
CASSFTGPSEQYF
TGTGCCAGCAGCTTTACTGGGCCCTCCGAGCAGTACTTC
>TRBV10-3|-|TRBJ2-5|-
CAISESRQGGGETQYF
TGTGCCATCAGTGAGTCGAGGCAGGGAGGAGGCGAGACCCAGTACTTC
>TRBV5-1|TRBD2|TRBJ2-3|few
CASSSTSGSRDTQYF
TGCGCCAGCAGCTCAACTAGCGGCTCAAGAGATACGCAGTATTTT
>TRBV12-3/TRBV12-4|-|TRBJ1-2|few
CASNPLTGYTF
TGTGCCAGCAATCCACTAACCGGCTACACCTTC
>TRBV7-2|-|TRBJ1-5|few
CASSLGAAQQPQHF
TGTGCCAGCAGCTTAGGGGCAGCTCAACAGCCCCAGCATTTT
>TRBV5-1|-|TRBJ2-7|many
CASTLGAGRTGYEQYF
TGCGCCAGCACCCTTGGTGCAGGGCGGACCGGCTACGAGCAGTACTTC
>TRBV18|-|TRBJ1-6|-
CASSPQWGENSPLHF
TGTGCCAGCTCACCACAATGGGGGGAGAATTCACCCCTCCACTTT
>TRBV6-1|TRBD1|TRBJ1-4|few
CASREGQGDEKLFF
TGTGCCAGCAGAGAAGGACAGGGTGACGAAAAACTGTTTTTT
>TRBV7-2|-|TRBJ1-1|many
CASSSLRGDTEAFF
TGTGCCAGCAGCTCCCTTCGCGGGGACACTGAAGCTTTCTTT
>TRBV7-9|-|TRBJ2-1|-
CASSLAASPGEQFF
TGTGCCAGCAGCTTAGCCGCGTCGCCGGGTGAGCAGTTCTTC
>TRBV5-1|TRBD1|TRBJ2-3|few
CASRTDGQGSSTDTQYF
TGCGCCAGCAGAACAGACGGACAGGGGTCTAGCACAGATACGCAGTATTTT
>TRBV5-5|TRBD2|TRBJ2-1|-
CASSPDPSGRAIEQFF
TGTGCCAGCAGCCCGGACCCCAGCGGGAGGGCCATAGAGCAGTTCTTC
>TRBV6-1|-|TRBJ2-2|few
CASSPPPRGRGTGELFF
TGTGCCAGCAGTCCACCACCCAGGGGAAGGGGTACCGGGGAGCTGTTTTTT
>TRBV9|TRBD2|TRBJ2-2|-
CASSPRGTSGSLNTGELFF
TGTGCCAGCAGCCCCCGGGGGACTAGCGGGAGCCTGAACACCGGGGAGCTGTTTTTT
>TRBV5-4|-|TRBJ1-2|-
CASSLEDGHGYTF
TGTGCCAGCAGCTTAGAGGACGGACATGGCTACACCTTC
>TRBV6-2/TRBV6-3|TRBD2|TRBJ2-7|once
CASSYSVSGDSPYEQYF
TGTGCCAGCAGTTACTCGGTTAGCGGGGATTCGCCCTACGAGCAGTACTTC
>TRBV12-3/TRBV12-4|-|TRBJ2-7|few
CASSSPFLQGSNEQYF
TGTGCCAGCAGTTCCCCCTTCTTACAGGGTTCGAACGAGCAGTACTTC
>TRBV6-1|-|TRBJ2-7|few
CASSGPTPYEQYF
TGTGCCAGCAGTGGTCCTACCCCCTACGAGCAGTACTTC
>TRBV3-1|-|TRBJ1-2|-
CASSPDSRNYGYTF
TGTGCCAGCAGCCCGGACAGTCGTAACTATGGCTACACCTTC
>TRBV15|-|TRBJ1-5|-
CATSRGGPGNQPQHF
TGTGCCACCAGCAGAGGAGGGCCGGGCAATCAGCCCCAGCATTTT
>TRBV28|-|TRBJ2-7|-
CASSFASREQYF
TGTGCCAGCAGTTTCGCCTCGCGGGAGCAGTACTTC
>TRBV7-2|-|TRBJ2-7|-
CASSLGWGYEQYF
TGTGCCAGCAGCTTAGGATGGGGTTACGAGCAGTACTTC
>TRBV6-1|-|TRBJ1-6|few
CASSGAWTDYNSPLHF
TGTGCCAGCAGTGGCGCCTGGACAGACTATAATTCACCCCTCCACTTT
>TRBV15|-|TRBJ2-3|-
CATGSDTQYF
TGTGCCACTGGCTCGGATACGCAGTATTTT
>TRBV9|-|TRBJ2-3|-
CASSVGGGNRADTQYF
TGTGCCAGCAGCGTAGGAGGCGGGAATCGGGCAGATACGCAGTATTTT
>TRBV12-3/TRBV12-4|-|TRBJ2-1|many
CASTRRLGTSYNEQFF
TGTGCCAGCACCCGAAGGTTGGGGACCAGCTACAATGAGCAGTTCTTC
>TRBV20-1|TRBD2|TRBJ2-3|-
CSAKRTSGADTQYF
TGCAGTGCTAAAAGGACTAGCGGCGCAGATACGCAGTATTTT
>TRBV7-7|-|TRBJ2-2|few
CASSPHSIGVTTGELFF
TGTGCCAGCAGCCCCCACTCGATAGGGGTAACCACCGGGGAGCTGTTTTTT
>TRBV29-1|TRBD1|TRBJ2-7|few
CSVLPGGYEQYF
TGCAGCGTTCTCCCAGGGGGCTACGAGCAGTACTTC
>TRBV5-1|-|TRBJ2-2|few
CASSQTTNTGELFF
TGCGCCAGCAGCCAGACAACGAACACCGGGGAGCTGTTTTTT
>TRBV21-1|-|TRBJ2-3|-
CASSKRASRGHTDTQYF
TGTGCCAGCAGCAAAAGGGCTAGCAGGGGCCACACAGATACGCAGTATTTT
>TRBV5-1|-|TRBJ2-2|-
CASSVAARAYGELFF
TGCGCCAGCAGTGTAGCGGCCAGGGCCTACGGGGAGCTGTTTTTT
>TRBV7-2|-|TRBJ1-2|-
CASSPGAGGYTF
TGTGCCAGCAGCCCAGGGGCTGGTGGCTACACCTTC